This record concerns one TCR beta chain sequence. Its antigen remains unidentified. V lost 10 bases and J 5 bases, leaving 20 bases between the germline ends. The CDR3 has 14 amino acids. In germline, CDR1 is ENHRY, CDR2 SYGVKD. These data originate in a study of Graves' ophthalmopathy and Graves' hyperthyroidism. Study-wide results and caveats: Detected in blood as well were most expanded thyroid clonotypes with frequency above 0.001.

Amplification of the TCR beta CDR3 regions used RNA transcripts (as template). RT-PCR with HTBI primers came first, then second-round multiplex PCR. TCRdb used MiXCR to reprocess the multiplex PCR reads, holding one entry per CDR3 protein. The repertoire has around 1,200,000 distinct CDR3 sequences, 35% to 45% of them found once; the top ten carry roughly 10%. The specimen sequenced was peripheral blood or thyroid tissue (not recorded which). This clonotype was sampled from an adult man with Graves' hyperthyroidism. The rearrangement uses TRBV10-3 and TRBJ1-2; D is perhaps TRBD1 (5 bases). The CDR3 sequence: CASNRGEDSYGYTF. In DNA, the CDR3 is TGTGCCAGCAACAGAGGGGAGGATAGTTATGGCTACACCTTC.